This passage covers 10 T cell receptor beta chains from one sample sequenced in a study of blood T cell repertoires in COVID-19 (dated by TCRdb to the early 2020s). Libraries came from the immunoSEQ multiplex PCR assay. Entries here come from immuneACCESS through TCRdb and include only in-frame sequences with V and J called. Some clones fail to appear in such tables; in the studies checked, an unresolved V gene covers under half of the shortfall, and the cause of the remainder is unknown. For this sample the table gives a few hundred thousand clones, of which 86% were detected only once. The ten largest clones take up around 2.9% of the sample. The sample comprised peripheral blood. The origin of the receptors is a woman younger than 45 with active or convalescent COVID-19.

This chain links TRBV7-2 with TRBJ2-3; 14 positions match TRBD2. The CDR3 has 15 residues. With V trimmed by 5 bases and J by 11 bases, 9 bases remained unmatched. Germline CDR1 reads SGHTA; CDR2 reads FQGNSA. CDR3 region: CASSLAPGLAGGQYF. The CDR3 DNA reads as TGTGCCAGCAGCCTCGCTCCTGGACTAGCGGGGGGGCAGTATTTT.

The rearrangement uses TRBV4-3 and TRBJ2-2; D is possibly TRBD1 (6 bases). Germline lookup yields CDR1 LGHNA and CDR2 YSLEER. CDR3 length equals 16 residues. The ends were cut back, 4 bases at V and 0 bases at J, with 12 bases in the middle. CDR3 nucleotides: TGCGCCAGCAGCCCTAGAGGACAGTCGAACACCGGGGAGCTGTTTTTT. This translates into CASSPRGQSNTGELFF.

CDR3 nucleotides: TGCGCCAGCAGCTTGGAGGGGACAGGGGTCAAAAACATTCAGTACTTC. Translation: CASSLEGTGVKNIQYF. The gene calls are TRBV5-1 and TRBJ2-4; the match to TRBD1 covers 10 bases. CDR3 length: 16 amino acids. Germline trimming cut 0 bases from V and 3 bases from J; bases unmatched to any gene: 3. Germline V gene data show CDR1 as SGHRS and CDR2 as YFSETQ.

CDR3 sequence (DNA): TGTGCCAGCAGCAAAGGGACAATCGATGGCTACACCTTC. This gives the protein CASSKGTIDGYTF. This chain uses TRBV6-2 or TRBV6-3 with TRBJ1-2; maybe TRBD1 (6 bases). This CDR3 has 13 residues. V was shortened by 6 bases and J by 6 bases, with 14 bases between the two germline ends. Germline V lookup: CDR1 MNHEY, CDR2 SVGEGT.

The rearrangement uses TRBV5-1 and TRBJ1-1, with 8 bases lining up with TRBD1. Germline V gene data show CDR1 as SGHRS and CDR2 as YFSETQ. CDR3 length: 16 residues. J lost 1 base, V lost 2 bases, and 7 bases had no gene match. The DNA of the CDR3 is TGCGCCAGCAGCTTCGTGGACAGGGCGAAGAACACTGAAGCTTTCTTT. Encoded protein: CASSFVDRAKNTEAFF.

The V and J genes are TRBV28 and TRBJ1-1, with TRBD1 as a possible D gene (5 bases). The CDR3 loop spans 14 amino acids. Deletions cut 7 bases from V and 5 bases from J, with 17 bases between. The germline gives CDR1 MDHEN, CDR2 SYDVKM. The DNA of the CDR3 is TGTGCCAGCACCGGCCGGGGGGTACGGACTGAAGCTTTCTTT. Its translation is CASTGRGVRTEAFF. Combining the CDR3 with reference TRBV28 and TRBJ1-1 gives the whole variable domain DVKVTQSSRYLVKRTGEKVFLECVQDMDHENMFWYRQDPGLGLRLIYFSYDVKMKEKGDIPEGYSVSREKKERFSLILESASTNQTSMYLCASTGRGVRTEAFFGQGTRLTVV.

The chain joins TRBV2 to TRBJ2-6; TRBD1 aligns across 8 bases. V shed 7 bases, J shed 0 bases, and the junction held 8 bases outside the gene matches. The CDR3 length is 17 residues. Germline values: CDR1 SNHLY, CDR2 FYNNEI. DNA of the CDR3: TGTGCCAGCAACGGACAGGGAGGAAGCTCTGGGGCCAACGTCCTGACTTTC. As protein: CASNGQGGSSGANVLTF.

The CDR3 region has the DNA TGTGCCAGCAGCCATAGCGCTCGGGGCAGGGGACCCTTCTACGAGCAGTACTTC. It encodes CASSHSARGRGPFYEQYF. The chain combines TRBV5-5 with TRBJ2-7, with D possibly matching TRBD1 (6 bases). The CDR3 is made up of 18 amino acids. Trimming removed 4 bases at V and 3 bases at J, with 26 bases between. Germline V gives CDR1 SGHKS, CDR2 YYEKEE (reference sequence).

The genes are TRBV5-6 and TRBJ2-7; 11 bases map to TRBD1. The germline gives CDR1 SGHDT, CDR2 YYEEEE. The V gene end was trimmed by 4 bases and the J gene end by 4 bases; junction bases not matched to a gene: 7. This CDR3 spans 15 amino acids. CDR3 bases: TGTGCCAGCAGCACACCGGGACAGGGGGTTTACGAGCAGTACTTC. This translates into CASSTPGQGVYEQYF.

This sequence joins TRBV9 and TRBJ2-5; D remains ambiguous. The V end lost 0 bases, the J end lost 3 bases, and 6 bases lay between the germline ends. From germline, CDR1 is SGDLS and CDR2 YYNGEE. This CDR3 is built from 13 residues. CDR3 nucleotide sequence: TGTGCCAGCAGCGTAGTAGGAGAAGAGACCCAGTACTTC. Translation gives CASSVVGEETQYF.